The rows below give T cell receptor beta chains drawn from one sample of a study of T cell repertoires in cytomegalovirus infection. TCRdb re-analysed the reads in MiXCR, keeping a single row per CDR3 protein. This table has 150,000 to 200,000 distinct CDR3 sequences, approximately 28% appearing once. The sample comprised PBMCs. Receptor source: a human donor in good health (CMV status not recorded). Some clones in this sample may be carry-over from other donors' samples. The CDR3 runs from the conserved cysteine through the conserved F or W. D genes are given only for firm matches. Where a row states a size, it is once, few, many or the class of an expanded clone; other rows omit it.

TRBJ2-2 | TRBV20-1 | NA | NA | TGCAGTGCTAGTCCCTCCGGGGGCGACACCGGGGAGCTGTTTTTT | CSASPSGGDTGELFF
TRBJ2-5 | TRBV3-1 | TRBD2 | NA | TGTGCCAGCAGCCAAGGGGGTAGCGGGCCAAGAAGGGAGACCCAGTACTTC | CASSQGGSGPRRETQYF
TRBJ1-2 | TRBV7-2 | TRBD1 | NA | TGTGCCAGCAGCTTAGCGGGACAGGGGCCCGTGGGCTACACCTTC | CASSLAGQGPVGYTF
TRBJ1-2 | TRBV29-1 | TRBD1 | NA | TGCAGCGTTGATCGAGACAGGGCGGACTATGGCTACACCTTC | CSVDRDRADYGYTF
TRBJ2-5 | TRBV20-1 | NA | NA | TGCAGTGCAGTCCTAAAGGGGGGAGAGACCCAGTACTTC | CSAVLKGGETQYF
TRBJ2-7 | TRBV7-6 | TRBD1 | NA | TGTGCCAGCAGCCCGCCGACAGGGGTCTACGAGCAGTACTTC | CASSPPTGVYEQYF
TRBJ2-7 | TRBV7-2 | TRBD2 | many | TGTGCCAGCAGCTTAACTAGCGGGGGCCACGAGCAGTACTTC | CASSLTSGGHEQYF
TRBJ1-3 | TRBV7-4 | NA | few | TGTGCCAGCAGCTTAATGGCCTCCTCTGGAAACACCATATATTTT | CASSLMASSGNTIYF
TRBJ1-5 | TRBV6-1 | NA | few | TGTGCCAGCAGTGAAGCAGGGCGACAAAGTCATAATCAGCCCCAGCATTTT | CASSEAGRQSHNQPQHF
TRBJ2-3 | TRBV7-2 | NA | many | TGTGCCAGCAGCCGCTCGGTCGGGTCCCCAGATACGCAGTATTTT | CASSRSVGSPDTQYF
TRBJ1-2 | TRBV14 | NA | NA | TGTGCCAGCAGCTCTCGACAGGAGGGTGGCTACACCTTC | CASSSRQEGGYTF
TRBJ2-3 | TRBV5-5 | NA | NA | TGTGCCAGCAGCTTGGGTTGGGCAGGGGGCACAGATACGCAGTATTTT | CASSLGWAGGTDTQYF
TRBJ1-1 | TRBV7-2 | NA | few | TGTGCCAGCAGCCGAGGGGGGGGCACTGAAGCTTTCTTT | CASSRGGGTEAFF
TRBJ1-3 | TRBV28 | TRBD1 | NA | TGTGCCAGCAGCCGGACAGGGACTGGAAACACCATATATTTT | CASSRTGTGNTIYF
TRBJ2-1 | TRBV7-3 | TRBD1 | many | TGTGCCAGCAGCCCAGCCGGGACAGGGTTGGATGAGCAGTTCTTC | CASSPAGTGLDEQFF
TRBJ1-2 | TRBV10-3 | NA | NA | TGTGCCATCAGTGAGTCTGGAGGGTTCCTTAACTATGGCTACACCTTC | CAISESGGFLNYGYTF
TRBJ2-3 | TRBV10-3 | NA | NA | TGTGCCATCACCCAGGGAGTGTCGGGGGATACGCAGTATTTT | CAITQGVSGDTQYF
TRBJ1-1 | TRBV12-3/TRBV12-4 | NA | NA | TGTGCCAGCAGTTTAATGGCCAGGACTGAAGCTTTCTTT | CASSLMARTEAFF
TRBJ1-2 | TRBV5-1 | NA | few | TGCGCCAGCAGCCCCGATGAGGCACGGAGCTACACCTTC | CASSPDEARSYTF
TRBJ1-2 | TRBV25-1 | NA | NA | TGTGCCAGCAGTCCTCCGGGAGTCTATGGCTACACCTTC | CASSPPGVYGYTF
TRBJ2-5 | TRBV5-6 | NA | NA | TGTGCCAGCACCCTCGGCGTGGGCACTCCCCAAGAGACCCAGTACTTC | CASTLGVGTPQETQYF
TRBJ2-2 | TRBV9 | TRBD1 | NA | TGTGCCAGCAGCGCGACAGGGATGTCCACCGGGGAGCTGTTTTTT | CASSATGMSTGELFF
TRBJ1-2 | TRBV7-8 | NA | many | TGTGCCAGCAGCTTAGATGGTCTTACTAACTATGGCTACACCTTC | CASSLDGLTNYGYTF
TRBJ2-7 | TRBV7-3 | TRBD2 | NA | TGTGCCAGCAGCAAAAAGGGAGGGTGGGACGAGCAGTACTTC | CASSKKGGWDEQYF
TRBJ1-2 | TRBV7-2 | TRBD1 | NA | TGTGCCAGCAGCAAAACAGGGGGCAACTATGGCTACACCTTC | CASSKTGGNYGYTF
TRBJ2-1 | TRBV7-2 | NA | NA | TGTGCCAGCAGCTTAGCAGGGGGTCGGGCCTACAATGAGCAGTTCTTC | CASSLAGGRAYNEQFF
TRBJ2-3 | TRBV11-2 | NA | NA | TGTGCCAGCAGCTTAGGGGCGGGACAGCCTAGCACAGATACGCAGTATTTT | CASSLGAGQPSTDTQYF
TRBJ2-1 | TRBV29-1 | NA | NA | TGCAGCGTGGGGGGACAGTCCTACAATGAGCAGTTCTTC | CSVGGQSYNEQFF
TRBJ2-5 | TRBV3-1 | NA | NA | TGTGCCAGCAGCCAAGAGCTGCCTGGGGGTGGCGAGACCCAGTACTTC | CASSQELPGGGETQYF